This TCR beta chain emerged from a study of chemoradiotherapy in HPV16-positive cancers. Method: immunoSEQ multiplex PCR; TCRdb's copy keeps in-frame clones and lacks some. Of approximately 23,000 clones listed, just under 75% were seen once; the top ten hold 2% to 3%. CDR1 and CDR2 (germline): SGDLS, YYNGEE. The CDR3 length is 13 residues. Trimming left V 3 bases short and J 11 bases short, with 12 bases between. The chain employs TRBV9 and TRBJ1-6; D possibly corresponds to TRBD1 (5 bases). This TCR was recovered from a human donor with HPV-associated anogenital cancer. The sample was acquired from a patient who underwent chemoradiotherapy. The CDR3 bases are TGTGCCAGCAGCGATGGCGGGGCCGCACCCCTCCACTTT. Amino acid sequence: CASSDGGAAPLHF.